Detailed here is one T cell receptor (beta chain). Its antigen is undetermined. The data are from a study of OX40 agonist ivuxolimab in advanced cancers. Only in-frame clones appear in the TCRdb table, and some are missing; sequencing was by immunoSEQ multiplex PCR. The data show about 80,000 clones, 80% to 90% seen once. Per germline, CDR1 SGHDT and CDR2 YYEEEE. The length of the CDR3 is 13 residues. Trimming cost V 4 bases and J 8 bases, with 15 bases left between them. Study-wide points: In general, CD8+ T cells held more expanded clones than CD4+ did, on average. At doses 0.1 to 3.0 mg/kg, CD4+ and CD8+ clones expanded.

V is TRBV5-6 and J is TRBJ1-2; D gene unclear. Material: CD4+ or CD8+ T cells sorted from blood, obtained in a trial of the OX40 agonist ivuxolimab. This TCR derives from an adult with an advanced solid tumor such as melanoma, head and neck, liver or kidney cancer. CDR3 amino acids: CASSDGSVAGYTF. The CDR3 nucleotides read TGTGCCAGCAGCGATGGGTCCGTCGCCGGCTACACCTTC.